This T cell receptor beta chain was recorded in a study of blood T cell repertoires in COVID-19 (dated by TCRdb to 2020 to 2022). About the study as a whole: Collaborator samples came from the United States, Italy and Spain and covered acute and convalescent phases of COVID-19. The prospective study material was composed of cDNA or gDNA derived from T cells, B-cell-depleted T cells, or PBMCs. Deeply sampled blood TCRbeta repertoires from subjects exposed to, actively infected with, or recovered from COVID-19 were included in the dataset. The repertoires were released in a freely available public database intended as a resource for research on the immune response to SARS-CoV-2. Samples came from the ongoing ImmuneRACE study (first 160 participants) plus 1,254 subjects from 6 global collaborators. The sample metadata nearly always contained a de-identified subject ID, COVID-19 status, age in years and sex. Where HLA class I and class II types were available, the types were taken from metadata supplied by the sample provider, not from assay-based typing.

The CDR3 contains 16 residues, cysteine and phenylalanine counted. CDR3 DNA only is kept here, 48 bases in frame from base 1. Per the germline V gene, SGHVS is the CDR1 and FNYEAQ is the CDR2. V lost 0 bases and J lost 4 bases, and the count of bases not matched to a germline gene is 5. TCRbeta CDR3 regions were amplified from genomic DNA by means of the immunoSEQ Assay, a bias-controlled multiplex PCR. Processing in the source paper ran as follows. Nucleated cell counts per sample were estimated from amplification of reference gene primers within the assay. To quantify the absolute abundance of each unique TCRbeta CDR3 rearrangement, sequence reads were collapsed and filtered. For each sample, productive Simpson clonality was calculated as the square root of Simpson's diversity index across productive rearrangements. Not all clones reach the TCRdb copy of this immuneACCESS table, which keeps in-frame sequences only. Checked studies attribute under half of the gap to unresolved V genes and leave the rest unexplained. D and trimming were read from the DNA, whereas the V and J calls and clone size are those reported in that table. The sample table records about 240,000 clones; 70% to 85% of these occur just once. Together, the top ten hold more than 9.5% of the sample.

Findings and caveats that apply to the study as a whole: Clinical and demographic metadata were provided uncurated, with the amount varying by source and participant.

Collaborating institutions collected whole blood in K2EDTA tubes following their own protocols. Collaborator samples were shipped for TCRbeta analysis as frozen whole blood, isolated PBMCs, or DNA extracted from either sample type. About this clone: The antigen it binds to is not known. The input lacks base qualities; no much larger clone sits a single base away.

The specimen sequenced was peripheral blood. The receptor was isolated from a woman of 80 years or more with acute or convalescent COVID-19. Recombination linked TRBV7-6 to TRBJ2-3, with TRBD2 matching 9 junction bases. Here is the DNA: TGTGCCAGCAGCTTAGCCGCGGGGGGGCCACCAGATACGCAGTATTTT. Translated, it reads CASSLAAGGPPDTQYF.